One sample yielded the 15 T cell receptor beta chains listed below, sequenced in a study of blood T cell repertoires in COVID-19. Measured with immunoSEQ multiplex PCR; TCRdb has only the in-frame clones, and not every one. The top ten hold approximately 4% of the sample, which has over 110,000 clones, about 80% seen once. The sequenced sample consisted of PBMCs or T cells enriched from blood (not recorded which). These receptors came from a man aged 50-60 years in a cohort exposed to, infected with or recovered from COVID-19 (not recorded which).

This clone was recorded a few times. The chain has TRBV23-1 and TRBJ1-2; 7 bases fit TRBD1. TRBV23-1 is an ORF, and what it does is uncertain. Trimming at V came to 5 bases and at J to 6 bases, leaving 6 bases not matched to a gene. The CDR3 is 13 residues long. The CDR3 here is CASSGTVFHGYTF. Written as DNA, the CDR3 is TGCGCCAGCAGTGGGACAGTATTCCATGGCTACACCTTC.

This clone was recorded a few times. This chain links TRBV5-1 with TRBJ2-7; 10 bases agree with TRBD2. The CDR3 sequence is 15 residues long. Germline V gene lookup returns CDR1 SGHRS and CDR2 YFSETQ. Trimming cost V 1 base and J 5 bases; bases outside gene matches: 6. CDR3 DNA: TGCGCCAGCAGCTTGTGGTGGAGCGGGGGGGACGAGCAGTACTTC. Translating gives CASSLWWSGGDEQYF.

As DNA, the CDR3 is TGCAGTGCTTATAATGAAAAACTGTTTTTT. It codes for CSAYNEKLFF. The rearrangement uses TRBV20-1 and TRBJ1-4; D not resolved. Germline CDR1 DFQATT, CDR2 SNEGSKA (reference sequence). Trimming took off 5 bases at V and 4 bases at J, with 2 bases between the two ends. The CDR3 is 10 amino acids.

The chain has TRBV11-2 and TRBJ1-2; 7 bases match TRBD1. The CDR3 is 14 residues long. Germline V CDR1 and CDR2: SGHAT, FQNNGV. J gave up 4 bases and V 0 bases, and 2 bases lay outside the gene matches. As DNA, the CDR3 is TGTGCCAGCAGCTTAGAAAGGGGGCTCTATGGCTACACCTTC. Translation gives CASSLERGLYGYTF.

This clone was seen just once. In DNA, the CDR3 is TGTGCCAGCTCACCCGCGGGACAGACTCTTTTCTATGGCTACACCTTC. Protein sequence: CASSPAGQTLFYGYTF. The J gene is TRBJ1-2, the V gene TRBV18; 7 nucleotides agree with TRBD1. Per germline, CDR1 KGHSH and CDR2 LQKENI. Trimming at V came to 3 bases and at J to 4 bases, leaving 11 bases not matched to a gene. The CDR3 sequence is 16 residues long.

This chain connects TRBV6-2 or TRBV6-3 to TRBJ1-5; D is possibly TRBD1 (6 bases). Germline CDR1 and CDR2: MNHEY and SVGEGT. The CDR3 has 15 amino acids. V was clipped by 5 bases and J by 1 base, with 12 bases between them. The DNA for the CDR3 is TGTGCCAGCAGTAAACAGGGAAGGAGCAATCAGCCCCAGCATTTT. It encodes CASSKQGRSNQPQHF.

The chain couples TRBV4-1 to TRBJ1-1; 9 positions match TRBD1. Germline CDR1 MGHRA, CDR2 YSYEKL. There are 14 residues in the CDR3. V lost 3 bases and J lost 5; bases outside the gene matches: 4. The CDR3, as DNA: TGCGCCAGCAGCCACCTGACAGGGGGAACTGAAGCTTTCTTT. It specifies CASSHLTGGTEAFF.

V gene TRBV27 combines with J gene TRBJ1-4; D is uncertain. Germline CDR1 reads MNHEY; CDR2 reads SMNVEV (reference sequence). This CDR3 is built from 16 residues. Trimming stripped 3 bases from V and 0 bases from J, with 11 bases between. The CDR3 nucleotides are TGTGCCAGCAGTTTTGAAGGGAGGGCAACTAATGAAAAACTGTTTTTT. It translates to CASSFEGRATNEKLFF.

In this sample, this clone turned up once. The chain recombines TRBV7-2 with TRBJ1-2, with D hard to call. There are 14 residues in the CDR3. The germline gives CDR1 SGHTA, CDR2 FQGNSA. V shed 0 bases and J shed 8 bases, with 13 bases lying between them. CDR3 coding DNA: TGTGCCAGCAGCTTAGCGCCAGCGCCCTCGGGCTACACCTTC. This translates into CASSLAPAPSGYTF.

V and J are TRBV12-5 and TRBJ1-4, with D maybe TRBD1 (5 bases). V lost 3 bases, J lost 5 bases, and 16 bases lay in between. Germline CDR1 is LGHNT and CDR2 is FRNRAP. This CDR3 is 16 amino acids long. CDR3 sequence (DNA): TGTGCTAGTGGTTTTCTAGGGACCCGGGAGAATGAAAAACTGTTTTTT. Its translation: CASGFLGTRENEKLFF.

The CDR3 protein is CAWSVRTSGSSYEQYF. In DNA form, the CDR3 reads TGTGCCTGGAGTGTCAGGACTAGCGGGAGTTCCTACGAGCAGTACTTC. The chain combines TRBV30 with TRBJ2-7; 13 nucleotides line up with TRBD2. CDR1 is GTSNPN, CDR2 SVGIG, per germline (reference sequence). This CDR3 is built from 16 residues. The ends lost 0 bases at V and 1 base at J; junction bases unmatched: 3.

This chain links TRBV6-5 with TRBJ1-1; D is unclear. The V and J ends lost 6 bases and 1 base respectively, with 3 bases between them. The CDR3 runs to 11 residues. Germline assignment: CDR1 MNHEY and CDR2 SVGAGI. The CDR3 bases are TGTGCCAGCAGACAGAACACTGAAGCTTTCTTT. Its protein is CASRQNTEAFF.

The J gene is TRBJ1-5, the V gene TRBV6-2 or TRBV6-3, with D perhaps matching TRBD1 (6 bases). V was shortened by 5 bases and J by 2 bases, with 13 bases between the two germline ends. Looked up from germline, CDR1 is MNHEY and CDR2 is SVGEGT. The CDR3 contains 15 residues. The CDR3 coding sequence is TGTGCCAGCAGTACCACAGGGTCGGGCAATCAGCCCCAGCATTTT. It codes for CASSTTGSGNQPQHF.

The rearrangement joins TRBV7-2 to TRBJ1-2, with a tentative D call TRBD1 (5 bases). Germline V gene sequence: CDR1 SGHTA, CDR2 FQGNSA. V was trimmed by 0 bases and J by 4 bases, leaving 12 bases between them. This CDR3 is 15 amino acids long. CDR3 loop: CASSLARGEVYGYTF. DNA of the CDR3: TGTGCCAGCAGCTTAGCGCGGGGGGAAGTCTATGGCTACACCTTC.

The chain has TRBV7-6 and TRBJ2-3, with D possibly matching TRBD1 (5 bases). V lost 3 bases and J lost 4, with 14 bases in between. CDR1 SGHVS and CDR2 FNYEAQ come from the germline V gene. CDR3 length: 15 residues. CDR3 loop: CASSFTGASADTQYF. The CDR3 nucleotides are TGTGCCAGCAGCTTTACTGGGGCATCGGCAGATACGCAGTATTTT.